The rows below give T cell receptor beta chains drawn from one sample of a study of T cell responses to AZD1222 COVID-19 vaccine. Produced via immunoSEQ multiplex PCR; TCRdb's table is partial and in-frame only. The sample lists 200,000 to 250,000 clones, roughly 91% occurring once. The sequencing used peripheral blood, collected on day 0 of MenACWY control vaccination. The receptor set was obtained from an adult in good health. Each CDR3 is given with its conserved first and last residue. Fields, in order: clone size, J gene, D gene, V gene, CDR3 DNA, CDR3 protein. A D gene is named only where the DNA matches it firmly. Clone sizes are given selectively: once, few, many, or a class where the clone is expanded.

few | TRBJ2-5 | NA | TRBV7-9 | TGTGCCAGCAGCTTATCGGGCGCACAAGAGACCCAGTACTTC | CASSLSGAQETQYF
NA | TRBJ2-1 | TRBD1 | TRBV19 | TGTGCCAGTAGTATCGGGTCCGGGACAGCACTGGATGAGCAGTTCTTC | CASSIGSGTALDEQFF
NA | TRBJ1-5 | NA | TRBV18 | TGTGCCAGCTCACCAGATTATAGCAATCAGCCCCAGCATTTT | CASSPDYSNQPQHF
NA | TRBJ1-2 | NA | TRBV10-3 | TGTGCCATCAGTGCCAGGGTCTCGGATGGCTACACCTTC | CAISARVSDGYTF
NA | TRBJ2-1 | NA | TRBV30 | TGTGCCGGTGACAGCTTTTACAATGAGCAGTTCTTC | CAGDSFYNEQFF
NA | TRBJ1-1 | NA | TRBV4-1 | TGCGCCAGCAGCCGTGGGACCTTGAACACTGAAGCTTTCTTT | CASSRGTLNTEAFF
NA | TRBJ1-1 | NA | TRBV28 | TGTGCCAGCAGTTTGCAGAGGATCACTGAAGCTTTCTTT | CASSLQRITEAFF
NA | TRBJ2-2 | TRBD2 | TRBV5-4 | TGTGCCAGCAGCTTGGGACTAGCGGGGGGAAAGACCGGGGAGCTGTTTTTT | CASSLGLAGGKTGELFF
NA | TRBJ1-2 | NA | TRBV19 | TGTGCCAGTAGTCTGAAGGGACGGGGGGTTTATGGCTACACCTTC | CASSLKGRGVYGYTF
NA | TRBJ2-7 | TRBD2 | TRBV5-1 | TGCGCCAGCAGCTTCCCGGGGGGATTCTACGAGCAGTACTTC | CASSFPGGFYEQYF
once | TRBJ1-2 | NA | TRBV27 | TGTGCCAGCAGAGCGGGACAAGGTGCGGGAAATGGCTACACCTTC | CASRAGQGAGNGYTF
NA | TRBJ1-1 | NA | TRBV30 | TGTGCCTGGAGTGTACCTGGACCGAGACTGGGGTCGGGCACTGAAGCTTTCTTT | CAWSVPGPRLGSGTEAFF
NA | TRBJ2-3 | NA | TRBV4-2 | TGTGCCAGCAGCCAAGAATCTTGGGGATTTGACACGCAGTATTTT | CASSQESWGFDTQYF